The next 10 T cell receptor beta chains were all read from a single sample in a study of regulatory T cells in long-lasting Graves disease. With iRepertoire HTBI primers and Arm-PCR of CDR3 regions, TCR beta libraries were built. A single record per CDR3 protein comes from TCRdb applying MiXCR to the multiplex PCR reads. This repertoire shows about 300,000 distinct CDR3 sequences, about 20% found once; its top ten account for 35% to 45%. The sample's time point: newly diagnosed GD, antithyroid drugs for less than 3 months. The authors made the TCR library using RNA they extracted from PBMCs. The starting material was peripheral blood mononuclear cells (PBMCs), obtained at new diagnosis, from a patient treated with antithyroid drugs. Every receptor here comes from a female donor with Graves disease.

In this sample, this clonotype turned up a few times. V usage is TRBV30 and J usage is TRBJ1-2; possibly TRBD1 for D (6 bases). The CDR3 extends over 13 amino acids. Germline CDR1 and CDR2: GTSNPN and SVGIG (reference sequence). V gave up 3 bases and J gave up 7 bases, with 15 bases separating them. The CDR3 is CAWRGGGGFGYTF. In DNA, the CDR3 is TGTGCCTGGAGAGGAGGGGGTGGGTTTGGCTACACCTTC. Full variable domain (missing parts from reference TRBV30 and TRBJ1-2): SQTIHQWPATLVQPVGSPLSLECTVEGTSNPNLYWYRQAAGRGLQLLFYSVGIGQISSEVPQNLSASRPQDRQFILSSKKLLLSDSGFYLCAWRGGGGFGYTFGSGTRLTVV.

The chain has TRBV28 and TRBJ2-2; D is unclear. Trimming pared 1 base from V and 3 bases from J, leaving 3 bases between. The CDR3 covers 13 residues. CDR1 is MDHEN and CDR2 is SYDVKM in the germline V gene. CDR3 sequence: CASSLLDTGELFF. DNA of the CDR3: TGTGCCAGCAGTTTATTGGACACCGGGGAGCTGTTTTTT.

The sample holds many counts of this clonotype. The V gene is TRBV20-1, the J gene TRBJ1-1; the D gene is possibly TRBD1 (6 bases). This CDR3 comprises 14 residues. CDR1 DFQATT and CDR2 SNEGSKA come from the germline V gene (reference sequence). The V gene lost 4 bases and the J gene lost 0 bases, with 12 bases spanning the gap. CDR3 loop: CSATRQAVNTEAFF. CDR3 DNA sequence: TGCAGTGCTACGAGACAGGCAGTGAACACTGAAGCTTTCTTT.

This clonotype has at least ten counts. This chain links TRBV12-3 or TRBV12-4 with TRBJ2-3; D is possibly TRBD2 (5 bases). The CDR3 is 13 amino acids. The V gene lost 5 bases and the J gene lost 5 bases, with 11 bases spanning the gap. The CDR3 coding sequence is TGTGCCAGCAGTAAAACTAGGAAAGATACGCAGTATTTT. It encodes CASSKTRKDTQYF.

This clonotype was recorded many times. The chain recombines TRBV24-1 with TRBJ1-2; 7 positions agree with TRBD1. CDR1 is KGHDR, CDR2 SFDVKD, per germline. This CDR3 is 16 amino acids long. With 3 bases clipped from V and 3 bases from J, the junction kept 9 bases outside the gene matches. The CDR3 reads CATSDPSRGSDYGYTF. The CDR3 DNA reads TGTGCCACCAGTGATCCGAGCAGGGGGTCAGACTATGGCTACACCTTC.

The chain joins TRBV6-2 or TRBV6-3 to TRBJ2-1; 10 nucleotides agree with TRBD1. Looked up from germline, CDR1 is MNHEY and CDR2 is SVGEGT. This CDR3 is built from 15 residues. The ends lost 5 bases at V and 7 bases at J; junction bases unmatched: 8. The CDR3 reads CASSRDRGHVNEQFF. CDR3 DNA sequence: TGTGCCAGCAGTAGGGACAGGGGCCATGTGAATGAGCAGTTCTTC.

This clonotype occurred many times. The genes are TRBV12-3 or TRBV12-4 and TRBJ1-5; D is unresolved. V was shortened by 1 base and J by 11 bases, with 9 bases between the two germline ends. This CDR3 comprises 12 residues. Here the CDR3 DNA reads TGTGCCAGCAGTTTAGACGATCGGACCCAGCATTTT. It encodes CASSLDDRTQHF.

This clonotype has more than one count but fewer than ten. V gene TRBV4-2 combines with J gene TRBJ2-5; 8 bases fit TRBD1. The V and J ends lost 0 bases and 5 bases, in that order; junction bases with no gene match: 5. Germline lookup yields CDR1 LGHNA and CDR2 YNFKEQ. The CDR3 sequence is 15 residues long. The DNA for the CDR3 is TGTGCCAGCAGCCAAGAGTCAGGGGGCACGGAGACCCAGTACTTC. Amino acids: CASSQESGGTETQYF.

This clonotype has a count of ten or more. This sequence joins TRBV20-1 and TRBJ1-2; TRBD1 is a possible D gene (5 bases). Germline lookup yields CDR1 DFQATT and CDR2 SNEGSKA (reference sequence). The CDR3 has 13 residues. Trimming removed 0 bases at V and 8 bases at J, with 13 bases between. CDR3 protein: CSARDLGGGGYTF. The CDR3 nucleotides are TGCAGTGCTAGAGATCTTGGGGGGGGAGGCTACACCTTC.

This clonotype was seen many times. This chain uses TRBV18 with TRBJ2-2; D remains ambiguous. CDR3 length: 14 amino acids. Trimming left V 1 base short and J 4 bases short, with 7 bases between. Per germline, CDR1 KGHSH and CDR2 LQKENI. In DNA form, the CDR3 reads TGTGCCAGCTCACCACGGCGATCCACCGGGGAGCTGTTTTTT. Translation gives CASSPRRSTGELFF. Filled out from reference TRBV18 and TRBJ2-2, the complete variable domain reads NAGVMQNPRHLVRRRGQEARLRCSPMKGHSHVYWYRQLPEEGLKFMVYLQKENIIDESGMPKERFSAEFPKEGPSILRIQQVVRGDSAAYFCASSPRRSTGELFFGEGSRLTVL.